A selection of T cell receptor beta chains follows, all from one sample in a study of cytomegalovirus exposure and HLA in healthy donors. Generated by immunoSEQ multiplex PCR, the TCRdb table keeps only in-frame clones and is missing some. Among roughly 100,000 clones listed, about 74% were seen once. Sample: PBMCs. The receptors were sampled from a female donor in good health and CMV-seropositive. Both conserved end residues are part of each CDR3. The order of the fields is clone size, V gene, J gene, CDR3 length, D gene, CDR3 protein, CDR3 DNA. D genes are given only for firm matches. Clone sizes are given selectively: once, few, many, or a class where the clone is expanded.

clone_size: .
v_call: TRBV6-5
j_call: TRBJ1-2
cdr3_length: 13
d_call: .
cdr3_aa: CASSYSISGSYTF
cdr3_nt: TGTGCCAGCAGTTACTCGATCAGCGGAAGCTACACCTTC

clone_size: .
v_call: TRBV7-8
j_call: TRBJ1-5
cdr3_length: 15
d_call: .
cdr3_aa: CASSLAGGSNQPQHF
cdr3_nt: TGTGCCAGCAGCTTAGCCGGGGGGAGCAATCAGCCCCAGCATTTT

clone_size: .
v_call: TRBV7-9
j_call: TRBJ2-4
cdr3_length: 17
d_call: TRBD1
cdr3_aa: CSSSLAGTELAKNIQYF
cdr3_nt: TGTTCCAGCAGCTTAGCTGGGACAGAACTAGCCAAAAACATTCAGTACTTC

clone_size: .
v_call: TRBV18
j_call: TRBJ2-7
cdr3_length: 15
d_call: TRBD1
cdr3_aa: CASSPRTGDLYEQYF
cdr3_nt: TGTGCCAGCTCACCAAGGACAGGAGACCTATACGAGCAGTACTTC

clone_size: .
v_call: TRBV28
j_call: TRBJ1-2
cdr3_length: 12
d_call: .
cdr3_aa: CASRKEGGGYTF
cdr3_nt: TGTGCCAGCAGGAAGGAAGGGGGAGGCTACACCTTC

clone_size: .
v_call: TRBV5-6
j_call: TRBJ1-1
cdr3_length: 15
d_call: TRBD1
cdr3_aa: CASSCDRGENTEAFF
cdr3_nt: TGTGCCAGCAGCTGTGACAGGGGAGAGAACACTGAAGCTTTCTTT

clone_size: .
v_call: TRBV2
j_call: TRBJ1-5
cdr3_length: 15
d_call: TRBD1
cdr3_aa: CASSDRGSGNQPQHF
cdr3_nt: TGTGCCAGCAGCGACAGGGGATCGGGCAATCAGCCCCAGCATTTT

clone_size: .
v_call: TRBV15
j_call: TRBJ1-1
cdr3_length: 15
d_call: .
cdr3_aa: CATSRDTGLNTEAFF
cdr3_nt: TGTGCCACCAGCAGAGATACAGGGTTGAACACTGAAGCTTTCTTT

clone_size: .
v_call: TRBV10-3
j_call: TRBJ1-1
cdr3_length: 16
d_call: TRBD1
cdr3_aa: CAISEPGQATNTEAFF
cdr3_nt: TGTGCCATCAGTGAGCCAGGACAGGCCACGAACACTGAAGCTTTCTTT

clone_size: .
v_call: TRBV29-1
j_call: TRBJ2-7
cdr3_length: 12
d_call: TRBD1
cdr3_aa: CSVERQGFEQYF
cdr3_nt: TGCAGCGTTGAGCGACAGGGGTTTGAGCAGTACTTC

clone_size: .
v_call: TRBV19
j_call: TRBJ2-5
cdr3_length: 14
d_call: .
cdr3_aa: CASTPGSTGETQYF
cdr3_nt: TGTGCCAGTACTCCGGGAAGTACGGGAGAGACCCAGTACTTC

clone_size: few
v_call: TRBV6-1
j_call: TRBJ2-7
cdr3_length: 16
d_call: TRBD2
cdr3_aa: CASSEVPSGISYEQYF
cdr3_nt: TGTGCCAGCAGTGAAGTCCCTAGCGGGATCTCCTACGAGCAGTACTTC

clone_size: few
v_call: TRBV4-2
j_call: TRBJ1-2
cdr3_length: 14
d_call: .
cdr3_aa: CASSTHGKPYGYTF
cdr3_nt: TGTGCCAGCAGCACTCACGGTAAACCTTATGGCTACACCTTC

clone_size: .
v_call: TRBV28
j_call: TRBJ2-1
cdr3_length: 15
d_call: TRBD2
cdr3_aa: CASSPPGLAGDTQFF
cdr3_nt: TGTGCCAGCAGTCCTCCCGGACTAGCGGGAGACACCCAGTTCTTC

clone_size: .
v_call: TRBV19
j_call: TRBJ2-4
cdr3_length: 15
d_call: TRBD2
cdr3_aa: CASSRESSGRNIQYF
cdr3_nt: TGTGCCAGTAGTAGGGAGTCTAGCGGGAGAAACATTCAGTACTTC

clone_size: .
v_call: TRBV6-4
j_call: TRBJ2-5
cdr3_length: 15
d_call: TRBD2
cdr3_aa: CASSEASGREGTQYF
cdr3_nt: TGTGCCAGCAGTGAGGCTAGCGGGAGGGAAGGGACCCAGTACTTC

clone_size: medium-sized
v_call: TRBV7-9
j_call: TRBJ1-1
cdr3_length: 15
d_call: .
cdr3_aa: CASSLKTRGRAEAFF
cdr3_nt: TGTGCCAGCAGCCTAAAAACGAGGGGGAGAGCTGAAGCTTTCTTT

clone_size: .
v_call: TRBV23-1
j_call: TRBJ1-5
cdr3_length: 17
d_call: TRBD1
cdr3_aa: CAGSGQGVGGSNQPQHF
cdr3_nt: TGCGCCGGGAGCGGACAGGGGGTTGGCGGGAGCAATCAGCCCCAGCATTTT

clone_size: .
v_call: TRBV7-6
j_call: TRBJ2-7
cdr3_length: 16
d_call: TRBD2
cdr3_aa: CASSRQTGGGSYEQYF
cdr3_nt: TGTGCCAGCAGTCGCCAAACGGGCGGGGGCTCCTACGAGCAGTACTTC

clone_size: .
v_call: TRBV7-2
j_call: TRBJ1-6
cdr3_length: 15
d_call: TRBD1
cdr3_aa: CASSLDRVVNSPLHF
cdr3_nt: TGTGCCAGCAGCCTGGACAGGGTAGTTAATTCACCCCTCCACTTT

clone_size: .
v_call: TRBV30
j_call: TRBJ1-2
cdr3_length: 11
d_call: .
cdr3_aa: CAWVRGRHYTF
cdr3_nt: TGTGCCTGGGTTCGCGGGAGGCACTACACCTTC

clone_size: .
v_call: TRBV6-1
j_call: TRBJ1-2
cdr3_length: 13
d_call: .
cdr3_aa: CASSENSNYGYTF
cdr3_nt: TGTGCCAGCAGTGAAAACAGTAACTATGGCTACACCTTC

clone_size: .
v_call: TRBV4-1
j_call: TRBJ2-2
cdr3_length: 14
d_call: .
cdr3_aa: CASSLGGYGGELFF
cdr3_nt: TGCGCCAGCAGCCTCGGCGGTTACGGCGGGGAGCTGTTTTTT

clone_size: .
v_call: TRBV28
j_call: TRBJ2-3
cdr3_length: 17
d_call: .
cdr3_aa: CASSLIRGGQSTDTQYF
cdr3_nt: TGTGCCAGCAGTTTGATAAGAGGCGGGCAAAGCACAGATACGCAGTATTTT

clone_size: .
v_call: TRBV30
j_call: TRBJ2-2
cdr3_length: 15
d_call: .
cdr3_aa: CAWKIRGTVTGELFF
cdr3_nt: TGTGCCTGGAAAATAAGGGGCACGGTCACCGGGGAGCTGTTTTTT

clone_size: .
v_call: TRBV9
j_call: TRBJ1-2
cdr3_length: 14
d_call: .
cdr3_aa: CASSVGRGPYGYTF
cdr3_nt: TGTGCCAGCAGCGTAGGCAGGGGTCCCTATGGCTACACCTTC

clone_size: .
v_call: TRBV9
j_call: TRBJ2-3
cdr3_length: 19
d_call: TRBD2
cdr3_aa: CASSVGMGLAGEGTDTQYF
cdr3_nt: TGTGCCAGCAGCGTAGGTATGGGACTAGCGGGAGAGGGCACAGATACGCAGTATTTT

clone_size: .
v_call: TRBV27
j_call: TRBJ1-1
cdr3_length: 13
d_call: .
cdr3_aa: CASSPRQIPEAFF
cdr3_nt: TGTGCCAGCAGTCCCCGACAGATCCCTGAAGCTTTCTTT

clone_size: .
v_call: TRBV5-8
j_call: TRBJ1-1
cdr3_length: 13
d_call: .
cdr3_aa: CASSLRVHTEAFF
cdr3_nt: TGTGCCAGCAGCCTCAGGGTGCACACTGAAGCTTTCTTT

clone_size: .
v_call: TRBV18
j_call: TRBJ1-2
cdr3_length: 15
d_call: TRBD1
cdr3_aa: CASSFGPGQGLSYTF
cdr3_nt: TGTGCCAGCTCATTCGGACCGGGACAGGGTTTGAGCTACACCTTC

clone_size: .
v_call: TRBV5-6
j_call: TRBJ1-6
cdr3_length: 15
d_call: .
cdr3_aa: CASSLAAGDNSPLHF
cdr3_nt: TGTGCCAGCAGCTTGGCGGCGGGTGATAATTCACCCCTCCACTTT

clone_size: few
v_call: TRBV5-4
j_call: TRBJ2-7
cdr3_length: 14
d_call: .
cdr3_aa: CASSLAGGMAEQYF
cdr3_nt: TGTGCCAGCAGCTTGGCGGGCGGGATGGCCGAGCAGTACTTC

clone_size: .
v_call: TRBV5-8
j_call: TRBJ2-7
cdr3_length: 14
d_call: .
cdr3_aa: CASSLGPGTYEQYF
cdr3_nt: TGTGCCAGCAGCTTAGGGCCGGGGACCTACGAGCAGTACTTC

clone_size: .
v_call: TRBV6-5
j_call: TRBJ1-4
cdr3_length: 12
d_call: .
cdr3_aa: CASRRSGEKLFF
cdr3_nt: TGTGCCAGCAGGAGGTCGGGTGAAAAACTGTTTTTT

clone_size: .
v_call: TRBV6-1
j_call: TRBJ1-2
cdr3_length: 16
d_call: .
cdr3_aa: CASSALRDTLYYGYTF
cdr3_nt: TGTGCCAGCAGTGCCCTCCGGGACACGCTTTACTATGGCTACACCTTC

clone_size: .
v_call: TRBV5-4
j_call: TRBJ2-7
cdr3_length: 17
d_call: .
cdr3_aa: CASSSRGDRGWPHEQYF
cdr3_nt: TGTGCCAGCAGTTCCAGGGGGGATAGGGGGTGGCCTCACGAGCAGTACTTC

clone_size: .
v_call: TRBV4-3
j_call: TRBJ1-4
cdr3_length: 15
d_call: .
cdr3_aa: CASSQDRGTSEKLFF
cdr3_nt: TGCGCCAGCAGCCAAGATCGGGGGACTTCTGAAAAACTGTTTTTT